The 19 T cell receptor beta chains below all came from one sample that was sequenced in a study of technical replicates of blood from several donors. The data were produced by immunoSEQ multiplex PCR, yet TCRdb's version contains in-frame clones alone and is incomplete. The profile shows approximately 80,000 clones, more than 95% of them singletons. Input material: T cells isolated from PBMCs. These TCRs come from a human donor in good health.

V and J are TRBV5-1 and TRBJ2-1; TRBD2 agrees at 11 bases. With 0 bases clipped from V and 3 bases from J, the junction kept 2 bases outside the gene matches. The CDR3 has 16 residues. Germline lookup yields CDR1 SGHRS and CDR2 YFSETQ. CDR3 amino acids: CASSLGLAGGYNEQFF. Here the CDR3 DNA reads TGCGCCAGCAGCTTGGGGCTAGCGGGGGGCTACAATGAGCAGTTCTTC.

J is TRBJ2-7 and V is TRBV28, with 9 bases lining up with TRBD1. The CDR3 runs 16 residues. The J segment lost 6 bases and the V segment lost 5 bases, leaving 14 bases of the junction unmatched. The germline V gene has CDR1 MDHEN and CDR2 SYDVKM. The CDR3 spells CASSPYREDRGCEQYF. The CDR3 nucleotides are TGTGCCAGCAGTCCCTATAGGGAGGACAGGGGATGCGAGCAGTACTTC.

The chain employs TRBV5-4 and TRBJ1-1; D call uncertain. This CDR3 has 14 amino acids. Deletions cut 0 bases from V and 2 bases from J, with 8 bases between. Germline CDR1 reads SGHNT; CDR2 reads YYREEE (reference sequence). The CDR3 loop reads CASSLERGNTEAFF. In DNA form, the CDR3 reads TGTGCCAGCAGCTTGGAGCGGGGAAACACTGAAGCTTTCTTT.

The V gene is TRBV18, the J gene TRBJ2-2; a weak D match, TRBD2 (6 bases). CDR1 KGHSH and CDR2 LQKENI come from the germline V gene. V was cut by 3 bases and J by 6 bases, with 17 bases left in between. The CDR3 loop spans 16 amino acids. CDR3: CASSPPAGGKAGELFF. The CDR3 nucleotides read TGTGCCAGCTCACCTCCAGCGGGCGGGAAGGCCGGGGAGCTGTTTTTT.

The CDR3 here is CASSLVGTGGNWGYEQYF. For the CDR3, the DNA is TGCGCCAGCAGCTTGGTAGGGACAGGGGGCAACTGGGGCTACGAGCAGTACTTC. This chain connects TRBV5-1 to TRBJ2-7, with 12 bases fitting TRBD1. Germline CDR1 and CDR2: SGHRS and YFSETQ. J was trimmed by 3 bases and V by 0 bases; bases with no gene match: 10. The CDR3 runs 18 residues.

The V and J genes are TRBV28 and TRBJ2-7; TRBD2 agrees at 8 bases. The germline V gene encodes CDR1 MDHEN and CDR2 SYDVKM. This CDR3 is built from 14 residues. The ends lost 8 bases at V and 3 bases at J; junction bases unmatched: 9. Written as DNA, the CDR3 is TGTGCCAGCGAGACTAGCGAGACATACTACGAGCAGTACTTC. Protein sequence: CASETSETYYEQYF. Full variable domain (outside the CDR3, taken from reference TRBV28 and TRBJ2-7): DVKVTQSSRYLVKRTGEKVFLECVQDMDHENMFWYRQDPGLGLRLIYFSYDVKMKEKGDIPEGYSVSREKKERFSLILESASTNQTSMYLCASETSETYYEQYFGPGTRLTVT.

The V call is TRBV6-1, the J call TRBJ1-2, with a possible D match to TRBD1 (6 bases). Germline V gives CDR1 MNHNS, CDR2 SASEGT. The CDR3 has 12 amino acids. V lost 7 bases, J lost 7 bases, and 13 bases lay in between. DNA for the CDR3: TGTGCCAGCACTCGGGACATCGGTGGCTACACCTTC. It codes for CASTRDIGGYTF.

The genes are TRBV7-9 and TRBJ2-1; 13 bases match TRBD2. With V trimmed by 5 bases and J by 4 bases, 11 bases remained unmatched. The CDR3 runs 18 residues. The germline V gene encodes CDR1 SEHNR and CDR2 FQNEAQ (reference sequence). The CDR3 bases are TGTGCCAGCAGCCAAATAGGTACTAGCGGGGGGGAATACAATGAGCAGTTCTTC. Encoded protein: CASSQIGTSGGEYNEQFF.

V usage is TRBV5-4 and J usage is TRBJ1-1; tentatively, D is TRBD1 (5 bases). The CDR3 runs 14 residues. The germline CDR1 and CDR2 sequences are SGHNT and YYREEE (reference sequence). V was pared by 6 bases and J by 4 bases, with 16 bases between. The CDR3 loop is CASTDLGVLTEAFF. The CDR3 DNA reads as TGTGCCAGCACCGACCTAGGGGTTCTCACTGAAGCTTTCTTT.

This sequence joins TRBV4-1 and TRBJ1-5, with D possibly being TRBD1 (6 bases). The germline V and J ends were trimmed by 0 bases and 5 bases, with 11 bases remaining between them. The CDR3 consists of 15 residues. Germline CDR1 and CDR2: MGHRA and YSYEKL. The CDR3 spells CASSQEYRDHQPQHF. The CDR3 nucleotides read TGCGCCAGCAGCCAAGAATACAGGGACCATCAGCCCCAGCATTTT.

The rearrangement uses TRBV7-9 and TRBJ2-2; 7 nucleotides align to TRBD1. Losses at the gene ends were 7 bases for V and 7 bases for J; bases not matched to a gene: 3. Germline V gives CDR1 SEHNR, CDR2 FQNEAQ (reference sequence). This CDR3 is built from 12 residues. CDR3 nucleotides: TGTGCCAGCAAAGGGGGCGGCGGGGAGCTGTTTTTT. Translated: CASKGGGGELFF.

The chain links TRBV4-1 to TRBJ2-2; perhaps TRBD2 as D (6 bases). CDR1 and CDR2 (germline): MGHRA, YSYEKL. Trimming stripped 1 base from V and 4 bases from J, with 13 bases between. This CDR3 is built from 16 residues. Here the CDR3 reads CASSQGGTLRTGELFF. The CDR3 nucleotides read TGCGCCAGCAGCCAAGGGGGGACTCTACGCACCGGGGAGCTGTTTTTT.

J is TRBJ2-7 and V is TRBV7-2, with 10 bases aligning to TRBD2. Looked up from germline, CDR1 is SGHTA and CDR2 is FQGNSA. Germline trimming cut 1 base from V and 2 bases from J; bases unmatched to any gene: 11. This CDR3 has 18 residues. The CDR3 DNA follows: TGTGCCAGCAGCTTAGTCTGCCGGGCTAGCGGGGGAACCTACGAGCAGTACTTC. It is translated as CASSLVCRASGGTYEQYF.

J is TRBJ2-3 and V is TRBV2; 9 nucleotides agree with TRBD2. The CDR3 length is 15 residues. From germline, CDR1 is SNHLY and CDR2 FYNNEI. V lost 3 bases and J lost 6; bases outside the gene matches: 7. The CDR3 loop reads CASSEGAGGWDTQYF. The CDR3 DNA is TGTGCCAGCAGTGAGGGAGCGGGGGGTTGGGATACGCAGTATTTT.

This clone occurred once. The chain couples TRBV12-5 to TRBJ1-2, with D maybe TRBD1 (6 bases). V shed 4 bases and J shed 8 bases, with 14 bases lying between them. Germline V gives CDR1 LGHNT, CDR2 FRNRAP. The CDR3 sequence is 13 residues long. The CDR3 DNA sequence: TGTGCTAGTGGTTGGGGGGGGGCGAAGGGCTACACCTTC. Its translation: CASGWGGAKGYTF. The entire variable domain, with the rest obtained from reference TRBV12-5 and TRBJ1-2, is as follows: DARVTQTPRHKVTEMGQEVTMRCQPILGHNTVFWYRQTMMQGLELLAYFRNRAPLDDSGMPKDRFSAEMPDATLATLKIQPSEPRDSAVYFCASGWGGAKGYTFGSGTRLTVV.

The rearrangement links TRBV5-6 to TRBJ1-2, with 12 bases matching TRBD1. CDR1 and CDR2 from the germline V gene are SGHDT and YYEEEE. The CDR3 is made up of 15 amino acids. Unmatched junction bases numbered 1, after V lost 0 bases and J lost 4 bases. The CDR3: CASSLAGQGAYGYTF. The CDR3 DNA sequence: TGTGCCAGCAGCTTGGCGGGACAGGGGGCCTATGGCTACACCTTC.

The CDR3 nucleotides are TGTGCCAGCAGCTTGGGACTAGCGGGGGACAATGAGCAGTTCTTC. Translation gives CASSLGLAGDNEQFF. The V call is TRBV7-3, the J call TRBJ2-1, with 14 bases aligning to TRBD2. The V gene end was trimmed by 3 bases and the J gene end by 5 bases; junction bases not matched to a gene: 0. The CDR3 spans 15 residues. Germline V gene lookup returns CDR1 SGHTA and CDR2 FQGTGA.

The J gene is TRBJ2-2, the V gene TRBV18, with 8 positions matching TRBD1. The junction had 5 bases not matched to a gene; V was cut back by 10 bases and J by 1 base. Per germline, CDR1 KGHSH and CDR2 LQKENI. The CDR3 spans 14 residues. The CDR3 here is CATSGQGNTGELFF. CDR3 nucleotides: TGTGCCACCTCCGGACAGGGGAACACCGGGGAGCTGTTTTTT.

This chain connects TRBV14 to TRBJ2-7; the D gene is possibly TRBD2 (5 bases). Looked up from germline, CDR1 is SGHDN and CDR2 is FVKESK. The V end lost 4 bases, the J end lost 6 bases, and 25 bases lay between the germline ends. This CDR3 has 17 amino acids. CDR3 nucleotides: TGTGCCAGCAGCCCAAGCCGGACTCGGCTCCTTAAAGGCGAGCAGTACTTC. It translates to CASSPSRTRLLKGEQYF.